This TCR beta chain was profiled in a study of siplizumab effects on memory and regulatory T cells. Study-wide points: Alloreactive sequences traceable to unstimulated CD4+ memory cells were significantly reduced by siplizumab.

Per-sample assaying covered 10^5 or so TCR templates. Produced via immunoSEQ multiplex PCR; TCRdb's table is partial and in-frame only. Of about 64,000 clones listed, around 96% were seen once; the top ten hold about 0.1%. Turning to this clone: Its antigen is undetermined.

Germline V gene lookup returns CDR1 SGHRS and CDR2 YFSETQ. V was pared by 4 bases and J by 2 bases, with 13 bases between. CDR3 length: 14 amino acids. The rearrangement links TRBV5-1 to TRBJ2-7; either TRBD1 or TRBD2 may fit D (5 bases each). The receptor's source is a human donor in good health. Specimen: naive CD8+ T cells sorted from blood. CDR3 nucleotides: TGCGCCAGCAGCGGGGACCGGGGACCCTACGAGCAGTACTTC. This codes for CASSGDRGPYEQYF.